These 10 T cell receptor beta chains were all obtained from the same sample, sequenced in a study of identical twins. TCRdb redid the calling of the 5' RACE reads with MiXCR, one entry per CDR3 protein. The table shows some 500,000 distinct CDR3 sequences, with over 12% occurring only once. These data also featured in a second study, about yellow fever vaccine responses in identical twins.

Sequenced: CD4+ T cells sorted from blood. The receptors were sampled from a woman younger than 30 in good health.

This clonotype was counted many times. The J gene is TRBJ2-7, the V gene TRBV25-1; 8 bases map to TRBD1. Looked up from germline, CDR1 is MGHDK and CDR2 is SYGVNS. The V segment lost 6 bases and the J segment 3 bases; nucleotides outside the gene matches: 7. This CDR3 comprises 14 residues. The CDR3 region has the DNA TGTGCCAGCAGGGGACAGGATCTTGGCTACGAGCAGTACTTC. Protein product: CASRGQDLGYEQYF.

Note on this clonotype: At one of its ends the junction is not consistent with the germline gene, which may arise from a read error. The rearrangement uses TRBV4-1 and TRBJ1-5; 7 bases are a match to TRBD1. The CDR3 has 17 residues. Germline V gives CDR1 MGHRA, CDR2 YSYEKL. Here the CDR3 DNA reads TGCGCCAGCAGACAAGTGGATCTGACAGGGCTAAATCAGCCCCAGCATTTT. It translates to CASRQVDLTGLNQPQHF.

This rearrangement joins TRBV5-1 to TRBJ2-1; D is undetermined. Looked up from germline, CDR1 is SGHRS and CDR2 is YFSETQ. CDR3 length: 11 residues. V was cut by 4 bases and J by 9 bases, with 8 bases left in between. This chain's CDR3 is CASSMLAEQFF. The DNA of the CDR3 is TGCGCCAGCAGCATGTTGGCTGAGCAGTTCTTC.

This chain connects TRBV2 to TRBJ2-3, with 9 bases aligning to TRBD2. The germline CDR1 and CDR2 sequences are SNHLY and FYNNEI. The CDR3 has 14 amino acids. The ends lost 4 bases at V and 5 bases at J; junction bases unmatched: 4. CDR3 nucleotides: TGTGCCAGCAGTGTTCGCGGGGGGGAAGATACGCAGTATTTT. Protein product: CASSVRGGEDTQYF.

The chain employs TRBV12-3 or TRBV12-4 and TRBJ1-1, with 11 nucleotides matching TRBD1. The CDR3 totals 14 residues. V lost 6 bases and J lost 2; bases outside the gene matches: 2. CDR3 protein: CASRWTGGNTEAFF. In DNA form, the CDR3 reads TGTGCCAGCAGATGGACAGGGGGCAACACTGAAGCTTTCTTT.

This clonotype was counted a few times. The chain recombines TRBV29-1 with TRBJ2-5; TRBD2 aligns across 8 bases. V was pared by 6 bases and J by 5 bases, with 11 bases of the junction left unmatched. Germline V gives CDR1 SQVTM, CDR2 ANQGSEA. This CDR3 comprises 14 residues. Here the CDR3 reads CSVLQREIMETQYF. As DNA, the CDR3 is TGCAGCGTCCTCCAGCGGGAGATTATGGAGACCCAGTACTTC.

The chain employs TRBV27 and TRBJ2-2; no clear D gene. V gave up 2 bases and J gave up 0 bases, with 19 bases separating them. CDR3 size: 19 residues. Germline lookup yields CDR1 MNHEY and CDR2 SMNVEV (reference sequence). CDR3 DNA sequence: TGTGCCAGCAGTTTAAAGGCCCCCGGGCAGCGCGCGAACACCGGGGAGCTGTTTTTT. It translates to CASSLKAPGQRANTGELFF.

There are a few counts of this clonotype. The rearrangement uses TRBV6-2 or TRBV6-3 and TRBJ2-7, with no clear D. Looked up from germline, CDR1 is MNHEY and CDR2 is SVGEGT. The length of the CDR3 is 14 residues. V was clipped by 6 bases and J by 0 bases, with 12 bases between them. The CDR3 nucleotides are TGTGCCAGCAGAGATATTCCCGTCTCCTACGAGCAGTACTTC. Protein sequence: CASRDIPVSYEQYF.

The chain is built from TRBV12-3 or TRBV12-4 and TRBJ2-3, with D possibly being TRBD1 or TRBD2 (5 bases each). V dropped 6 bases and J dropped 2 bases, with 12 bases sitting between them. This CDR3 has 14 residues. CDR3: CASSRGPTTDTQYF. Written as DNA, the CDR3 is TGTGCCAGCAGCCGGGGACCCACCACAGATACGCAGTATTTT.

The rearrangement uses TRBV6-1 and TRBJ2-7; perhaps TRBD1 as D (7 bases). Germline CDR1 and CDR2: MNHNS and SASEGT. This CDR3 has 20 residues. V was shortened by 1 base and J by 1 base, with 26 bases between the two germline ends. This CDR3 reads CASSEDGFGQGGPDSYEQYF. CDR3 nucleotide sequence: TGTGCCAGCAGTGAAGATGGGTTCGGGCAGGGGGGCCCCGATTCCTACGAGCAGTACTTC.